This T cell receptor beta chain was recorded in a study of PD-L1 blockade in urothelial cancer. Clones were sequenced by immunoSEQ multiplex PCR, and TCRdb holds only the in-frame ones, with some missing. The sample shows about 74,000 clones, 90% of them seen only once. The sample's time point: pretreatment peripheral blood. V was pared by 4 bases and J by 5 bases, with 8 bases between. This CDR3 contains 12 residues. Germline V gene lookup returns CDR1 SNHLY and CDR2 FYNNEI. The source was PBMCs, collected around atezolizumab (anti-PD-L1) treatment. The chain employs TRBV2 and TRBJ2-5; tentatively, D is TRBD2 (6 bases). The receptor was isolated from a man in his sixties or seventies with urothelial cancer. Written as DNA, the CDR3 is TGTGCCAGCAGTGGGGCGGGGGAGACCCAGTACTTC. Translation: CASSGAGETQYF. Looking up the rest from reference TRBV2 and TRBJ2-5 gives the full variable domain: EPEVTQTPSHQVTQMGQEVILRCVPISNHLYFYWYRQILGQKVEFLVSFYNNEISEKSEIFDDQFSVERPDGSNFTLKIRSTKLEDSAMYFCASSGAGETQYFGPGTRLLVL.